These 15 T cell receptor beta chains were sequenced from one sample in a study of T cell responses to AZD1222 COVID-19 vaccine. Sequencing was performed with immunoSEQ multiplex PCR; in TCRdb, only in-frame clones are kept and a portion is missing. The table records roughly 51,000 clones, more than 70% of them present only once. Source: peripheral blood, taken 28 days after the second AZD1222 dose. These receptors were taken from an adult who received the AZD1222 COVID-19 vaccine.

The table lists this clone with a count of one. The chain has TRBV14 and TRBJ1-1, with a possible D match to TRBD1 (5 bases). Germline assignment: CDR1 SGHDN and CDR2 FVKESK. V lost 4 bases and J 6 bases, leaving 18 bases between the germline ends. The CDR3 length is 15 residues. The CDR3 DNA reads TGTGCCAGCAGCCTACGAGATGGGGGAGGGTCTGAAGCTTTCTTT. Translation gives CASSLRDGGGSEAFF.

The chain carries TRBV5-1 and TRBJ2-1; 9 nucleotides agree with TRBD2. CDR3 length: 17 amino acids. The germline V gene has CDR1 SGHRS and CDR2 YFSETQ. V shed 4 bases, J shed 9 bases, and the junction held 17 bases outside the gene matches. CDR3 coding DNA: TGCGCCAGCAGCCGGGTAGGTTCAGCGGGAGGCCGGTCTGAGCAGTTCTTC. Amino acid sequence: CASSRVGSAGGRSEQFF.

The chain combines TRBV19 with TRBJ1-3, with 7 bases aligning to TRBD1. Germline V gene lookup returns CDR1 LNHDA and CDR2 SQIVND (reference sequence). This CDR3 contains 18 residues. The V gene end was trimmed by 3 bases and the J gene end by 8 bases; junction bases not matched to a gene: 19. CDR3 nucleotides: TGTGCCAGTAGTATCCCCCTGAGCGGCAGGGGGACTAGGGACACCATATATTTT. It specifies CASSIPLSGRGTRDTIYF.

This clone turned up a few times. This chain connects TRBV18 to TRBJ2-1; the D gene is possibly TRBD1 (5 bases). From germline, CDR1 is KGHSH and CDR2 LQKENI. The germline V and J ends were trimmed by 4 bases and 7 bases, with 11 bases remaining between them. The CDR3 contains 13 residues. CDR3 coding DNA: TGTGCCAGCTCACTGACAGAGAAAAATGAGCAGTTCTTC. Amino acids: CASSLTEKNEQFF.

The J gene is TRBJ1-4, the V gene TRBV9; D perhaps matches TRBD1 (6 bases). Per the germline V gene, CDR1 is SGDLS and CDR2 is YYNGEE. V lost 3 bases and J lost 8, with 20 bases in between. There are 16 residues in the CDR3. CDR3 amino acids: CASSADPYTGREKLFF. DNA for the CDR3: TGTGCCAGCAGCGCAGATCCATACACAGGGCGAGAAAAACTGTTTTTT.

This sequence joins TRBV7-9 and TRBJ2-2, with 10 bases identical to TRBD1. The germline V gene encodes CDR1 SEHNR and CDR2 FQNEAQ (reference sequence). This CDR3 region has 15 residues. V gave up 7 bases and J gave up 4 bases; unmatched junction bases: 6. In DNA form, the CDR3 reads TGTGCCAGCACCGACAGGGGGCAAGGCACCGGGGAGCTGTTTTTT. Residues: CASTDRGQGTGELFF.

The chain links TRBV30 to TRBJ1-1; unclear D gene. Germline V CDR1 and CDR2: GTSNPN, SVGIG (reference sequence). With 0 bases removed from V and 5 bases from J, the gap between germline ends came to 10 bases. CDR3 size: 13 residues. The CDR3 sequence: CAWSVTPGTEAFF. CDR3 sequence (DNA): TGTGCCTGGAGTGTAACTCCGGGGACTGAAGCTTTCTTT.

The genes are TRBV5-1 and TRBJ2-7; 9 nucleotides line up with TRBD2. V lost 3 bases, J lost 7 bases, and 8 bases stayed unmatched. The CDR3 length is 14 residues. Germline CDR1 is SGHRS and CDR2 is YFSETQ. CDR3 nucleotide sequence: TGCGCCAGCAGCTCTACGGGACTAGCTTGGGAGCAGTACTTC. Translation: CASSSTGLAWEQYF. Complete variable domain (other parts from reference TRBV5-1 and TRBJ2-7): KAGVTQTPRYLIKTRGQQVTLSCSPISGHRSVSWYQQTPGQGLQFLFEYFSETQRNKGNFPGRFSGRQFSNSRSEMNVSTLELGDSALYLCASSSTGLAWEQYFGPGTRLTVT.

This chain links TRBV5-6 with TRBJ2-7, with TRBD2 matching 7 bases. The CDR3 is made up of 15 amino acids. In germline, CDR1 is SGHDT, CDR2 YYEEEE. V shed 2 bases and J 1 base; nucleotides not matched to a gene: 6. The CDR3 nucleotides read TGTGCCAGCAGCTTCGGAGGACTAGGTTCCTACGAGCAGTACTTC. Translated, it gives CASSFGGLGSYEQYF.

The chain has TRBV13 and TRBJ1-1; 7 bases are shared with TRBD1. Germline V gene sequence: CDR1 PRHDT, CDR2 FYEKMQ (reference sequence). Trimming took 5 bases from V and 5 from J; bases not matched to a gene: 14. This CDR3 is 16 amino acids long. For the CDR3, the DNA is TGTGCCAGCAGCAACCGTAACGACAGGGCCGGGACTGAAGCTTTCTTT. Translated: CASSNRNDRAGTEAFF.

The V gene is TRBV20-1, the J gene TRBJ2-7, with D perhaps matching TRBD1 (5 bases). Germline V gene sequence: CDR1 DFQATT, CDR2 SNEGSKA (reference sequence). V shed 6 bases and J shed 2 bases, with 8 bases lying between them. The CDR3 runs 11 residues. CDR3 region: CSATRAYEQYF. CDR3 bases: TGCAGTGCCACCAGGGCCTACGAGCAGTACTTC.

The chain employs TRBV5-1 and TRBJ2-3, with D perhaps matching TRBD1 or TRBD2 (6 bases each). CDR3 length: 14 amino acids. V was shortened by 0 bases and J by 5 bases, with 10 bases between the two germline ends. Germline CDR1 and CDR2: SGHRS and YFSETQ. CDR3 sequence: CASSLEGGIDTQYF. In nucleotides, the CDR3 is TGCGCCAGCAGCTTGGAAGGGGGGATAGATACGCAGTATTTT.

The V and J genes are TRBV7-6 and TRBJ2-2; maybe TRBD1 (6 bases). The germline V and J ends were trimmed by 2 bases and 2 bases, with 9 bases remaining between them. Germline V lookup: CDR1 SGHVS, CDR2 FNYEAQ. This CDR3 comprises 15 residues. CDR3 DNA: TGTGCCAGCAGCTTAAACAGGGCAAACACCGGGGAGCTGTTTTTT. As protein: CASSLNRANTGELFF.

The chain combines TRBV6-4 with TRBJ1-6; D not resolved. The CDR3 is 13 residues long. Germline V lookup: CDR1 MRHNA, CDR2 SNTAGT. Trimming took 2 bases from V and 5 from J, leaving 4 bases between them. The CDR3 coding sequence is TGTGCCAGCAGTGACAGGGATAATTCACCCCTCCACTTT. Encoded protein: CASSDRDNSPLHF.

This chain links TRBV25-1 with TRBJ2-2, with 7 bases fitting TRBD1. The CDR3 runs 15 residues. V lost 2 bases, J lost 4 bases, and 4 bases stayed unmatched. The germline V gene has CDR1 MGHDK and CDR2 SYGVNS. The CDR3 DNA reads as TGTGCCAGCAGTGAAAGGGGGCGAGGCACCGGGGAGCTGTTTTTT. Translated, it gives CASSERGRGTGELFF.